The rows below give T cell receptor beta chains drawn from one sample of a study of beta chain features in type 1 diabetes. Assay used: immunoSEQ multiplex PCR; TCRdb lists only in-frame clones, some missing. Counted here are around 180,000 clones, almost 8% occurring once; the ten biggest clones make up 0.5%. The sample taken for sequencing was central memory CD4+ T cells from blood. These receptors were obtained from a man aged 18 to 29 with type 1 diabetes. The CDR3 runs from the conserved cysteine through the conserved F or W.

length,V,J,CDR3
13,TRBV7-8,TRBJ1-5,CASSLGEDQPQHF
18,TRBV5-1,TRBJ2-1,CASSLARSGTGVEGEQFF
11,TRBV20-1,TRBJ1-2,CSVGQGYGYTF
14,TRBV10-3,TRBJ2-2,CATYPGKVSGELFF
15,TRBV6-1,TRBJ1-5,CASSPRTVLDQPQHF
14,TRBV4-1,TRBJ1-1,CASSQVGGKPEAFF
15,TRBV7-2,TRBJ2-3,CASSRYSGNTDTQYF
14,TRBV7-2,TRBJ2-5,CASSLDVRGETQYF
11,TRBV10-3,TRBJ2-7,CAISVRDEQYF
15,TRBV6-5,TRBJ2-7,CASSYGVGLGYEQYF